Listed here is a single TCR beta chain. What it binds is not known. The sample originates from a study of STAT5B mutations in CD4+ large granular lymphocyte leukemia. Across the study: Among healthy controls, a particular HLA allele went with more CDR3 'QG' motifs. The study's findings and limits: Without putative leukemic clones, patient CD4-sorted repertoires remained more clonal than healthy CD4+ repertoires. Higher CD4+ than CD8+ T-LGLL clonality might reflect small sample size.

The length of the CDR3 is 14 residues. CDR1 MGHDK and CDR2 SYGVNS come from the germline V gene. V lost 5 bases to trimming and J lost 6 bases, with 14 bases between them. Some clones are missing from TCRdb's copy, which holds only in-frame ones; the method was immunoSEQ multiplex PCR. The sample includes under 35,000 clones, roughly nine tenths of them seen just once. Sequenced material: CD4+ T cells from blood buffy coats. The origin of this receptor is a human donor in good health. The genes are TRBV25-1 and TRBJ2-4; D is undetermined. CDR3 DNA sequence: TGTGCCAGCAGTCAGCCTTCGGACGGAAACATTCAGTACTTC. This translates into CASSQPSDGNIQYF.